This T cell receptor beta chain was sequenced for a study of early T cells in non-severe SARS-CoV-2 infection. Overall study context: Bulk RNA taken from unsorted whole blood was sequenced, leaving chains unpaired.

Study outcomes and limitations: Reliance on VDJdb matching favored anti-spike CD8 responses; private and CD4 specificities were missed.

Tagging with unique molecular identifiers was applied to individual cDNA molecules. One entry per CDR3 protein, called by TCRdb with MiXCR from the 5' RACE reads. The table includes roughly 47,000 distinct CDR3 sequences, 5.5% to 6.5% detected once. From germline, CDR1 is MDHEN and CDR2 SYDVKM. With 3 bases removed from V and 1 base from J, the gap between germline ends came to 11 bases. CDR3 length equals 15 residues. At least ten counts were recorded for this clonotype. Its antigen is currently unknown. This sequence was found in an adult who was a healthcare worker with PCR-confirmed SARS-CoV-2 infection or an uninfected control (not recorded which). Material: whole blood, obtained at baseline. The chain couples TRBV28 to TRBJ2-3, with D maybe TRBD1 (5 bases). CDR3 residues: CASSFGPQGTDTQYF. DNA of the CDR3: TGTGCCAGCAGTTTTGGTCCACAGGGCACAGATACGCAGTATTTT.